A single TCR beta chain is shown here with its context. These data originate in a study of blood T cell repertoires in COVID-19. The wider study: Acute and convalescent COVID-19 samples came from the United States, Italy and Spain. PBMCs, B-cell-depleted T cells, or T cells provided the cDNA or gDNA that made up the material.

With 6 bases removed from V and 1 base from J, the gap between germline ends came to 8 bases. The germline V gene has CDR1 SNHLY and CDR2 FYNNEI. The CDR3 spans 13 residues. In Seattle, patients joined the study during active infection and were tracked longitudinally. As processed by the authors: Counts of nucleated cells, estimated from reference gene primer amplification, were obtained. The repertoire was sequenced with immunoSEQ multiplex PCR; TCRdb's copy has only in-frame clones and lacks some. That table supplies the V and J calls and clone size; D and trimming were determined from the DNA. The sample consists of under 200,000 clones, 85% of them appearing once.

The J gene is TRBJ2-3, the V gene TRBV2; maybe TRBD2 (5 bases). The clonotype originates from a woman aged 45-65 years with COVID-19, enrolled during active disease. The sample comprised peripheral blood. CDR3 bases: TGTGCCAGCAGGAATAGCGGCACAGATACGCAGTATTTT. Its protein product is CASRNSGTDTQYF. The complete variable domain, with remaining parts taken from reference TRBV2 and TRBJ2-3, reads EPEVTQTPSHQVTQMGQEVILRCVPISNHLYFYWYRQILGQKVEFLVSFYNNEISEKSEIFDDQFSVERPDGSNFTLKIRSTKLEDSAMYFCASRNSGTDTQYFGPGTRLTVL.